The clone carrying this T cell receptor beta chain was recorded a few times. This CDR3 region has 16 residues. V trimming: 1 base; J trimming: 9 bases; junction bases outside the gene matches: 8. TCRdb fed the RT-PCR reads into MiXCR, producing one record per CDR3 protein. The sample consists of about 680,000 distinct CDR3 sequences, 13% to 15% of them appearing once. The sequenced sample consisted of memory CD4+ T cells from blood. This receptor was taken from a female donor in good health, serving as a healthy control. The chain has TRBV12-3 or TRBV12-4 and TRBJ2-1; 11 bases line up with TRBD2. The CDR3 loop reads CASSLVISGGGSEQFF. In DNA form, the CDR3 reads TGTGCCAGCAGTTTAGTGATTAGCGGGGGGGGTAGTGAGCAGTTCTTC.